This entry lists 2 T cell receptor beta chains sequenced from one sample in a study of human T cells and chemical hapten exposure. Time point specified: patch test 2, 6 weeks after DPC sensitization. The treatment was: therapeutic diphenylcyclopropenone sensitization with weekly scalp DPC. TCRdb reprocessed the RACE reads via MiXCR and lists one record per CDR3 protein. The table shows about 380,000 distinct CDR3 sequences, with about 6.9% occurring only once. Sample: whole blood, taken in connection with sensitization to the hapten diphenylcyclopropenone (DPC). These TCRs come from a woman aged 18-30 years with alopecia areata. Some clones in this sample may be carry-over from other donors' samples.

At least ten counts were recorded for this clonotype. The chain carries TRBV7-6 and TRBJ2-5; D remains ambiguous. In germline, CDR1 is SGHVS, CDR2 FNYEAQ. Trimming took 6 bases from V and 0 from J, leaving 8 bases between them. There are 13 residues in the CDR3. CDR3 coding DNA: TGTGCCAGCAGTCCCGTAAACCAAGAGACCCAGTACTTC. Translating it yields CASSPVNQETQYF.

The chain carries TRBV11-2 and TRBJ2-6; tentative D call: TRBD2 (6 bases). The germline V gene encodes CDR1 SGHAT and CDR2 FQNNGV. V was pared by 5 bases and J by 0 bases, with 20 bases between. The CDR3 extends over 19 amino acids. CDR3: CASSPSGLRDFSGANVLTF. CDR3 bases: TGTGCCAGCAGCCCCTCCGGCCTCAGGGACTTCTCTGGGGCCAACGTCCTGACTTTC.